This T cell receptor beta chain was sequenced during a study of blood T cell repertoires in COVID-19. The data were produced by immunoSEQ multiplex PCR, yet TCRdb's version contains in-frame clones alone and is incomplete. This sample yields over 75,000 clones, of which around 80% are seen a single time; approximately 10% belongs to the top ten. This receptor was identified in an older man with acute or convalescent COVID-19. Sequencing was carried out using peripheral blood.

The CDR3 DNA reads as TGCGCCAGCAGCCCGGGACTAGCGGCTAGCTCCTACAATGAGCAGTTCTTC. This sequence encodes CASSPGLAASSYNEQFF. V and J are TRBV5-1 and TRBJ2-1; 11 nucleotides line up with TRBD2. The CDR3 spans 17 residues. V was pared by 4 bases and J by 0 bases, with 6 bases of the junction left unmatched. Looked up from germline, CDR1 is SGHRS and CDR2 is YFSETQ.